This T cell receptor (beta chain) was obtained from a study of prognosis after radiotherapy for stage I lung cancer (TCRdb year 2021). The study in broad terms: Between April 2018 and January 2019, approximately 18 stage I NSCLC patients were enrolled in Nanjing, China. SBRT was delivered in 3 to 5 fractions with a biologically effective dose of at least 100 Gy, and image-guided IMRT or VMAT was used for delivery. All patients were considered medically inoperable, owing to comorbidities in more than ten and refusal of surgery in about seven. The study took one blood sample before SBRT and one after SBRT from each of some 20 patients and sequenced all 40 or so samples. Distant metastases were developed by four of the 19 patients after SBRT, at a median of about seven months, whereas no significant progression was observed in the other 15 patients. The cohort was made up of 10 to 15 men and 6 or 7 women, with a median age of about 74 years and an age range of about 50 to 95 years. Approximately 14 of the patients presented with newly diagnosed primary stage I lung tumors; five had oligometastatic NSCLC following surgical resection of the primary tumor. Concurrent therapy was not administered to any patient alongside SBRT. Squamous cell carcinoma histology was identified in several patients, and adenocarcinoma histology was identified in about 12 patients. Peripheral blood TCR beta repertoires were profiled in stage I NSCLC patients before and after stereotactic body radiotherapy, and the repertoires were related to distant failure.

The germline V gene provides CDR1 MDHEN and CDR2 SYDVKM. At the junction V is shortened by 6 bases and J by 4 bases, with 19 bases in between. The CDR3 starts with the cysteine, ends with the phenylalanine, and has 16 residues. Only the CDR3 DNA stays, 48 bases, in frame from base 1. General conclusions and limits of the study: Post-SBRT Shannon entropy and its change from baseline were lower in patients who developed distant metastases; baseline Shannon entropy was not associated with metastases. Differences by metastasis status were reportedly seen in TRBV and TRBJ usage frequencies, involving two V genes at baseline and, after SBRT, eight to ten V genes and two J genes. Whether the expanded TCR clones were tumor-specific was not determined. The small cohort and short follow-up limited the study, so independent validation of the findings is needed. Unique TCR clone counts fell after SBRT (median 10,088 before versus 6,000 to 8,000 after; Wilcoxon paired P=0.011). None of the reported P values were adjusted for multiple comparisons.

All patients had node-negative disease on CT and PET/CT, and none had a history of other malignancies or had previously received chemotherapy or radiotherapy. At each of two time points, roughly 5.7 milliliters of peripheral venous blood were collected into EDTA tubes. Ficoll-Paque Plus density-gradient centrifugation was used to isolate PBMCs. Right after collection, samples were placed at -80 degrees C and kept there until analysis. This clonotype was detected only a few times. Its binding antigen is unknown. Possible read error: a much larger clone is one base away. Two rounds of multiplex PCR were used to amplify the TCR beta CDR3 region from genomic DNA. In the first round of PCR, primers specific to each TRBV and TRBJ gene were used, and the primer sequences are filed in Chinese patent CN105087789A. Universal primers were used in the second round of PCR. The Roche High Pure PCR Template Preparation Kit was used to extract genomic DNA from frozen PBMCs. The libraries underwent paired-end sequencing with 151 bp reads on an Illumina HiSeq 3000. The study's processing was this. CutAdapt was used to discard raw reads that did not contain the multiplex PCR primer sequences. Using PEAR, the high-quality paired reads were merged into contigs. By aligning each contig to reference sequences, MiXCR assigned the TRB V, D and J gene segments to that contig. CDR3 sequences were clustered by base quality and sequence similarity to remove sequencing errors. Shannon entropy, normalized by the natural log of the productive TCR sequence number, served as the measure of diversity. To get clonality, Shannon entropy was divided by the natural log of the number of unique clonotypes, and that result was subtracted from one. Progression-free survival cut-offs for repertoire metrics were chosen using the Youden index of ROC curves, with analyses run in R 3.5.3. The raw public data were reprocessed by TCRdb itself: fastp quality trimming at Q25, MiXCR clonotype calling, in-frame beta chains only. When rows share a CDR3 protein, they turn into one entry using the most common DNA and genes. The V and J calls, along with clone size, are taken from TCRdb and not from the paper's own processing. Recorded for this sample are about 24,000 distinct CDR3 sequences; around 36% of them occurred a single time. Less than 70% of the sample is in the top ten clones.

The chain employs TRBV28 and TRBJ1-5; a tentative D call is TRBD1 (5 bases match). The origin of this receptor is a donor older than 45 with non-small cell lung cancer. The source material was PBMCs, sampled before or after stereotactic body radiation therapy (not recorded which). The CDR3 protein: CASRTHPWGRNQPQHF. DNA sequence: TGTGCCAGCAGAACCCATCCGTGGGGACGGAATCAGCCCCAGCATTTT.